This TCR beta chain derives from a study of cytomegalovirus exposure and HLA in healthy donors. Background on the study: Among the approximately 400 genotyped donors, approximately 82% were placed in the Caucasian-associated ancestry cluster. Findings and limits, study-wide: Reported performance of the classifier showed diagnosis of cytomegalovirus status with high specificity and sensitivity.

Trimming shortened V by 7 bases and J by 0 bases, and 9 bases separated the two germline ends. Germline loops: CDR1 LNHDA, CDR2 SQIVND (reference sequence). The CDR3 is 13 residues long. As to this clone: The antigen is unknown.

PCR involved 60 Vbeta and 13 Jbeta primers. In the original processing: Around 12 million of roughly 81 million unique TCR beta chains were shared, per a later count. Data came from immunoSEQ multiplex PCR; TCRdb stores just in-frame clones and leaves some out. That table supplies the V and J calls and clone size; D and trimming were determined from the DNA. The sample holds approximately 150,000 clones, about 74% seen once. The sequenced material came from PBMCs. The V gene is TRBV19, the J gene TRBJ1-1; D uncertain. This TCR derives from a male donor in good health and CMV-seronegative. The CDR3 nucleotides read TGTGCCAGTACTGAGATTATGAACACTGAAGCTTTCTTT. This gives the protein CASTEIMNTEAFF. Complete variable domain (other parts from reference TRBV19 and TRBJ1-1): DGGITQSPKYLFRKEGQNVTLSCEQNLNHDAMYWYRQDPGQGLRLIYYSQIVNDFQKGDIAEGYSVSREKKESFPLTVTSAQKNPTAFYLCASTEIMNTEAFFGQGTRLTVV.